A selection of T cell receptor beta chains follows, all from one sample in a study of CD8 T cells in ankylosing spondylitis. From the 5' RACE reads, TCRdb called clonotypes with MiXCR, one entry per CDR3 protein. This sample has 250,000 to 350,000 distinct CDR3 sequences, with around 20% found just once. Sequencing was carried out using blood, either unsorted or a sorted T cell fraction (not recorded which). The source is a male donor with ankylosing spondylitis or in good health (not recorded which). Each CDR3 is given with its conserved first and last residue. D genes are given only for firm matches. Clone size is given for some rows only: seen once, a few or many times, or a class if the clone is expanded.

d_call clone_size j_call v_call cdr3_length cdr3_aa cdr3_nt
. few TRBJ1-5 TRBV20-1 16 CSARDDWLAANQPQHF TGCAGTGCTAGAGATGATTGGTTGGCAGCTAATCAGCCCCAGCATTTT
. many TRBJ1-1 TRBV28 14 CASRGQWTVTEAFF TGTGCCAGCAGGGGCCAATGGACGGTCACTGAAGCTTTCTTT
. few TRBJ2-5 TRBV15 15 CATTPFLAQGETQYF TGTGCCACCACCCCATTCCTAGCACAAGGAGAGACCCAGTACTTT
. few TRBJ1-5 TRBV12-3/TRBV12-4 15 CASSSEVVGNQPQHF TGTGCCAGCAGTTCCGAGGTTGTTGGCAATCAGCCCCAGCATTTT
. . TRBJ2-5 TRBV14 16 CASSPRTGYLQETQYF TGTGCCAGCAGTCCCAGAACGGGGTACCTCCAAGAGACCCAGTACTTC
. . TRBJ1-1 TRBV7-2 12 CASSLVGPEAFF TGTGCCAGCAGCTTAGTTGGACCTGAAGCTTTCTTT
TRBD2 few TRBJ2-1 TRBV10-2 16 CASSERLAGPYNEQFF TGCGCCAGCAGTGAAAGACTAGCGGGACCCTACAATGAGCAGTTCTTC
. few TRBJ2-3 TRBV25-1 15 CASSDSQRAADTQYF TGTGCCAGCAGTGATTCTCAGCGAGCGGCAGATACGCAGTATTTT
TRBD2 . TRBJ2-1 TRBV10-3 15 CAISLAGGPGNEQFF TGTGCCATCAGTCTAGCGGGAGGGCCTGGCAATGAGCAGTTCTTC
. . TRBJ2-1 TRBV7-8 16 CASILGTGLIGNEQFF TGTGCCAGCATCTTAGGAACAGGTCTTATCGGGAATGAGCAGTTCTTC
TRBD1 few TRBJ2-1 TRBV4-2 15 CASSYGQGSYNEQFF TGTGCCAGCAGCTACGGACAGGGTTCCTACAATGAGCAGTTCTTC
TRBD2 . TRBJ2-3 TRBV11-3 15 CASSPGLAGLNTQYF TGTGCCAGCAGCCCGGGACTAGCGGGACTTAATACGCAGTATTTT
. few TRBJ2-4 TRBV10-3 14 CAISESTAKNIQYF TGTGCCATCAGTGAGTCGACAGCCAAAAACATTCAGTACTTC
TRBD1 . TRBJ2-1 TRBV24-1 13 CATSVTGGNEQFF TGTGCCACCAGTGTTACAGGGGGTAATGAGCAGTTCTTC
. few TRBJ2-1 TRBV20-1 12 CSASGEPNEQFF TGCAGTGCTAGCGGGGAGCCCAATGAGCAGTTCTTC
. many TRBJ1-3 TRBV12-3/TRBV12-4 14 CASSLLDFGNTIYF TGTGCCAGCAGTTTATTGGATTTTGGAAACACCATATATTTT
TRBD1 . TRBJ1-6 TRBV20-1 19 CSASDVGRGGGSYNSPLHF TGCAGTGCCAGCGACGTCGGCAGGGGGGGGGGCTCCTATAATTCACCCCTCCACTTT
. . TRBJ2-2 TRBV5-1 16 CASSLGATGNTGELFF TGCGCCAGCAGCTTGGGGGCGACAGGGAACACCGGGGAGCTGTTTTTT
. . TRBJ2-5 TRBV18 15 CASSRRASGGETQYF TGTGCCAGCTCACGACGGGCCTCAGGTGGGGAGACCCAGTACTTC
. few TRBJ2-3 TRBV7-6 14 CASSLRPSTDTQYF TGTGCCAGCAGCTTAAGGCCTAGCACAGATACGCAGTATTTT
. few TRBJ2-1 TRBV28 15 CASSSGLARWDEQFF TGTGCCAGCAGTTCCGGGTTAGCCCGGTGGGATGAGCAGTTCTTC
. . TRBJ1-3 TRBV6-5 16 CASSYQEPSSGNTIYF TGTGCCAGCAGTTACCAAGAGCCCAGCTCTGGAAACACCATATATTTT
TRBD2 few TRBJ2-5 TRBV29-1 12 CSVELAGEAQYF TGCAGCGTTGAGCTAGCGGGAGAGGCCCAGTACTTC
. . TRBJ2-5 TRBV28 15 CASSFRLFHVETQYF TGTGCCAGCAGTTTTCGCCTGTTTCATGTGGAGACCCAGTACTTC
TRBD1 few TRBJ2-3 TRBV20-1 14 CSATTGGATDTQYF TGCAGTGCAACGACAGGGGGCGCGACAGATACGCAGTATTTT
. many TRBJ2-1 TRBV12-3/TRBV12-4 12 CASSLSGVEQFF TGTGCCAGCAGTTTATCGGGGGTTGAGCAGTTCTTC
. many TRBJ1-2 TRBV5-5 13 CASSPDGSYGYTF TGTGCCAGCAGCCCGGACGGTTCCTATGGCTACACCTTC
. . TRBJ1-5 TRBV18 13 CASSTGQYQPQHF TGTGCCAGCTCAACCGGACAGTATCAGCCCCAGCATTTT
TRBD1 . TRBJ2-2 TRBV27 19 CASSPTPPGQVLNTGELFF TGTGCCAGCAGTCCCACACCCCCAGGACAGGTCCTCAACACCGGGGAGCTGTTTTTT
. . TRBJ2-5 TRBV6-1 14 CASSVGTHQETQYF TGTGCCAGCAGTGTTGGGACCCACCAAGAGACCCAGTACTTC
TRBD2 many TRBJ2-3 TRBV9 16 CASSPIAGVFTDTQYF TGTGCCAGCAGCCCTATAGCGGGAGTGTTTACAGATACGCAGTATTTT
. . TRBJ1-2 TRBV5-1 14 CASRDTGSLYGYTF TGCGCCAGCAGGGATACGGGGTCTCTCTATGGCTACACCTTC
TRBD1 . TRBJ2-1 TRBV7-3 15 CASSSTGQGISEQFF TGTGCCAGCAGCTCCACGGGACAGGGGATTAGTGAGCAGTTCTTC
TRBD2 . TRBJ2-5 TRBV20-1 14 CSAKSPGRGETQYF TGCAGTGCTAAAAGTCCAGGGCGGGGGGAGACCCAGTACTTC
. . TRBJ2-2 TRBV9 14 CASSEATNTGELFF TGTGCCAGCAGCGAAGCTACGAACACCGGGGAGCTGTTTTTT
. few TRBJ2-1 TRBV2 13 CASSDEMYGEQFF TGTGCCAGCAGTGACGAGATGTACGGTGAGCAGTTCTTC
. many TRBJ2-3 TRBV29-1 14 CSVQTGWGPDTQYF TGCAGCGTTCAAACGGGGTGGGGACCAGATACGCAGTATTTT
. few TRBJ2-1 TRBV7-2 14 CASSLGSGKDEQFF TGTGCCAGCAGCTTAGGATCCGGGAAGGATGAGCAGTTCTTC
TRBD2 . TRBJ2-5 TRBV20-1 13 CSAHLAGQETQYF TGCAGTGCCCACTTAGCGGGCCAAGAGACCCAGTACTTC
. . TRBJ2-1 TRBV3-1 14 CASSHNPGDNEQFF TGTGCCAGCAGCCATAATCCAGGGGACAATGAGCAGTTCTTC
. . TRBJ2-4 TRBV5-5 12 CASSPAPGQEYF TGTGCCAGCAGCCCGGCGCCGGGACAAGAGTACTTC
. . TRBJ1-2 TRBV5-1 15 CASSPLVGGDYGYTF TGCGCCAGCAGCCCCTTGGTAGGAGGGGACTATGGCTACACCTTC
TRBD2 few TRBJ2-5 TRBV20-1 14 CSATLAGGRETQYF TGCAGTGCCACGCTAGCGGGGGGCCGGGAGACCCAGTACTTC
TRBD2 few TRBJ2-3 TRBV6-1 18 CASSEGGPWGLGTDTQYF TGTGCCAGCAGTGAAGGCGGCCCGTGGGGACTAGGCACAGATACGCAGTATTTT
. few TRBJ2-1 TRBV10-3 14 CAISESRGNNEQFF TGTGCCATCAGTGAGTCGCGCGGGAACAATGAGCAGTTCTTC
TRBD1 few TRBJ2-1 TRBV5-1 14 CASSSGTGNREQFF TGCGCCAGCAGCTCCGGGACAGGGAACAGGGAGCAGTTCTTC
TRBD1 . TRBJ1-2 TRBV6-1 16 CASSRGAGGLNYGYTF TGTGCCAGCAGCCGAGGGGCAGGGGGCCTGAACTATGGCTACACCTTC
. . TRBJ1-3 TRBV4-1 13 CASSLMTGNTIYF TGCGCCAGCAGCTTAATGACAGGAAACACCATATATTTT
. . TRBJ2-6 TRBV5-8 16 CASSPTGGSGANVLTF TGTGCCAGCAGCCCCACGGGCGGCTCTGGGGCCAACGTCCTGACTTTC
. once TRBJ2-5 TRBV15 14 CATTTSGRRETQYF TGTGCCACCACGACTTCTGGGCGACGAGAGACCCAGTACTTC
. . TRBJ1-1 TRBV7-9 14 CASSFLGRGSSPFF TGTGCCAGCAGCTTTTTGGGTCGGGGGAGCTCCCCTTTCTTT
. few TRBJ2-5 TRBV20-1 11 CSTNVQETQYF TGCAGTACAAACGTCCAAGAGACCCAGTACTTC
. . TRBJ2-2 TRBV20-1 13 CSARETNTGELFF TGCAGTGCTAGGGAGACTAACACCGGGGAGCTGTTTTTT
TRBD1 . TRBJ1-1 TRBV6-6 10 CASGQGGAFF TGTGCCAGCGGTCAGGGGGGAGCTTTCTTT
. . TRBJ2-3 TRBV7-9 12 CASSLAKDTQYF TGTGCCAGCAGCTTAGCTAAAGATACGCAGTATTTT
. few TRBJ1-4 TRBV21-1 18 CASSKGIAGRKANEKLFF TGTGCCAGCAGCAAAGGAATTGCAGGTCGAAAGGCTAATGAAAAACTGTTTTTT
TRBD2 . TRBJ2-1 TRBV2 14 CASSEATGGNEQFF TGTGCCAGCAGTGAAGCTACCGGGGGGAATGAGCAGTTCTTC
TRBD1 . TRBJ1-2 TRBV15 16 CATSRDRVQTGGGYTF TGTGCCACCAGCAGAGATCGCGTGCAGACAGGGGGTGGCTACACCTTC
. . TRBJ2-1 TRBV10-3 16 CAISDRAARGGNEQFF TGTGCCATCAGCGACCGTGCCGCCCGAGGAGGCAATGAGCAGTTCTTC
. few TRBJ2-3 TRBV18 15 CASSPPSGVTDTQYF TGTGCCAGCTCACCACCTAGCGGCGTTACAGATACGCAGTATTTT